The TCR beta chain under discussion was sequenced for a study of blood T cell repertoires in COVID-19. For the study at large: The United States, Italy and Spain provided the acute and convalescent COVID-19 samples. Sample material is recorded as cDNA or gDNA derived from T cells, B-cell-depleted T cells, or PBMCs.

In the original analysis: Reference gene primer amplification gave estimated nucleated cell counts. Some clones are missing from TCRdb's copy, which holds only in-frame ones; the method was immunoSEQ multiplex PCR. The V and J calls and clone size come from that table; D and trimming were worked out from the DNA. The sample lists under 200,000 clones, less than 90% seen once, with 13% to 15% in the top ten. This CDR3 contains 19 residues. Germline assignment: CDR1 SGHDT and CDR2 YYEEEE. Unmatched junction bases numbered 15, after V lost 4 bases and J lost 0 bases. The sequence was obtained from a man between 18 and 29 years old with active or convalescent COVID-19. Material for sequencing was peripheral blood. V usage is TRBV5-6 and J usage is TRBJ1-3; 8 nucleotides align to TRBD1. CDR3 amino acids: CASSPPTGEKSFSGNTIYF. The CDR3 nucleotides are TGTGCCAGCAGCCCCCCGACAGGGGAAAAATCCTTCTCTGGAAACACCATATATTTT. The variable domain in full, with the rest retrieved from reference TRBV5-6 and TRBJ1-3, is DAGVTQSPTHLIKTRGQQVTLRCSPKSGHDTVSWYQQALGQGPQFIFQYYEEEERQRGNFPDRFSGHQFPNYSSELNVNALLLGDSALYLCASSPPTGEKSFSGNTIYFGEGSWLTVV.